The clone carrying this T cell receptor beta chain showed up many times. Patients were excluded for uncontrolled infection, other autoimmune disease, pregnancy or lactation. Clinicians diagnosed patients from clinical symptoms, serum thyroxine and TRAb, thyroid ultrasound and orbital computed tomography. Cells are PBMCs isolated from over 7.5 ml of fresh blood. This sample was included in a study of T cells in Graves' hyperthyroidism and ophthalmopathy. Study overall: Staff took peripheral blood when the initial diagnosis was made, before any treatment began.

The length of the CDR3 is 14 residues. Germline V gives CDR1 SGHRS, CDR2 YFSETQ. The ends lost 3 bases at V and 5 bases at J; junction bases unmatched: 6. RNA transcripts yielded amplified TCR beta CDR3 regions. The HTBI primer set was used in a first-round RT-PCR of the TCR CDR3. TCRdb re-called the multiplex PCR reads through MiXCR, storing one row per CDR3 protein. The repertoire holds a few hundred thousand distinct CDR3 sequences, with around 19% as singletons. V and J are TRBV5-1 and TRBJ2-3, with TRBD1 matching over 7 bases. This TCR derives from a man aged 45-65 years with Graves' ophthalmopathy. Sequencing was done on a sample of blood. DNA of the CDR3: TGCGCCAGCAGCTCTGGACAGGCTGAAGATACGCAGTATTTT. Protein product: CASSSGQAEDTQYF.